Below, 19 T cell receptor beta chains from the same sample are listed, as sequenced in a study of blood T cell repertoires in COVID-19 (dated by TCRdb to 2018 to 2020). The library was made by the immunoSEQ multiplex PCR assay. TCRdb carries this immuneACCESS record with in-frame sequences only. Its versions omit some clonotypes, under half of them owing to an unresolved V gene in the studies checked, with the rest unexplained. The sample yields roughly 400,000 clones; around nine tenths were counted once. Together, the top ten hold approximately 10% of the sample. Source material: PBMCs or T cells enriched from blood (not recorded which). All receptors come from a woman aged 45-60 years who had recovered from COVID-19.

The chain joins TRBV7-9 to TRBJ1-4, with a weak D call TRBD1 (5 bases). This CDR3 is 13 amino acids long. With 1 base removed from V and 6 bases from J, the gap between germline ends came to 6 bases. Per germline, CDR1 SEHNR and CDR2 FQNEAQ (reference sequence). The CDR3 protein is CASSLGQYEKLFF. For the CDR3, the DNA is TGTGCCAGCAGCTTAGGACAGTATGAAAAACTGTTTTTT.

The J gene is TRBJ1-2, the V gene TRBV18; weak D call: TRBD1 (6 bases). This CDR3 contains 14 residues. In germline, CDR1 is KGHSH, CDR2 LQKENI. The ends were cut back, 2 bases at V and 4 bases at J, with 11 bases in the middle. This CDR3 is CASSPTRDTYGYTF. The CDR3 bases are TGTGCCAGCTCACCAACCAGGGACACCTATGGCTACACCTTC.

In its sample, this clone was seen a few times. The CDR3 nucleotides read TGTGCCAGCAGCAGCCAGGGGGCTTTAACTGAAGCTTTCTTT. Translated: CASSSQGALTEAFF. The chain combines TRBV7-9 with TRBJ1-1; 8 bases map to TRBD1. There are 14 residues in the CDR3. Unmatched junction bases numbered 7, after V lost 5 bases and J lost 5 bases. The germline V gene has CDR1 SEHNR and CDR2 FQNEAQ (reference sequence).

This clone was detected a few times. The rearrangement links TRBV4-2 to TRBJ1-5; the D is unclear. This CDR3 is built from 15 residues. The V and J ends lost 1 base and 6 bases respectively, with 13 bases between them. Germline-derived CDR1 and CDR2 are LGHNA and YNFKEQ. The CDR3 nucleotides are TGTGCCAGCAGCCAAGCTAGGGAGAACCGTCAGCCCCAGCATTTT. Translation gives CASSQARENRQPQHF.

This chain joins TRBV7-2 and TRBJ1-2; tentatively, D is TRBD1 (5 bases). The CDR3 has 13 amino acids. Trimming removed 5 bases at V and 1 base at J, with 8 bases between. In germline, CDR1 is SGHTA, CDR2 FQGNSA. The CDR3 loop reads CASSPDINYGYTF. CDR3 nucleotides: TGTGCCAGCAGCCCGGACATTAACTATGGCTACACCTTC.

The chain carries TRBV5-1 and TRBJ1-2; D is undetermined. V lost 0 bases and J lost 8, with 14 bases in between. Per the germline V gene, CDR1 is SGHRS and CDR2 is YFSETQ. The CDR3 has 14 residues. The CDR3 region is CASSLAEGGSGYTF. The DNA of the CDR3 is TGCGCCAGCAGCTTGGCCGAGGGTGGGTCGGGCTACACCTTC.

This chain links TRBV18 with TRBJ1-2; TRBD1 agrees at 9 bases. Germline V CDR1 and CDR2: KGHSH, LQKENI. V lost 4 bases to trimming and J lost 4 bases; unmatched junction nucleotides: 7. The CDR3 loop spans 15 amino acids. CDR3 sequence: CASSLDRGSGYGYTF. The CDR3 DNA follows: TGTGCCAGCTCACTTGACAGGGGGTCGGGCTATGGCTACACCTTC.

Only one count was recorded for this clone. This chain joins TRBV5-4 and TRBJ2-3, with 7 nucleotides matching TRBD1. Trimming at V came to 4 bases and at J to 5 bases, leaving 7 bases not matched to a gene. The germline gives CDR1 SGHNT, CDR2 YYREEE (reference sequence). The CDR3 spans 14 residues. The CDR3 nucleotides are TGTGCCAGCAGCGACAGACAGGGTGGAGATACGCAGTATTTT. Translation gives CASSDRQGGDTQYF.

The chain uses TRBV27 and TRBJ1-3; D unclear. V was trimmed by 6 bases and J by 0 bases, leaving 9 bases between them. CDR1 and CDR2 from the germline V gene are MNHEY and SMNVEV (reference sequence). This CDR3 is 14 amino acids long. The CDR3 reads CASSPLSSGNTIYF. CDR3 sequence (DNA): TGTGCCAGCAGCCCCCTGAGCTCTGGAAACACCATATATTTT.

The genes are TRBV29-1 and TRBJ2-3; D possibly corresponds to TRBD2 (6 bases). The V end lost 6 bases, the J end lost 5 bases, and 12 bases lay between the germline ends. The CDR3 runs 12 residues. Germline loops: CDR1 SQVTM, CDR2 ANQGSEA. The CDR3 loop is CSVRPGGDTQYF. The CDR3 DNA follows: TGCAGCGTAAGACCCGGGGGAGATACGCAGTATTTT.

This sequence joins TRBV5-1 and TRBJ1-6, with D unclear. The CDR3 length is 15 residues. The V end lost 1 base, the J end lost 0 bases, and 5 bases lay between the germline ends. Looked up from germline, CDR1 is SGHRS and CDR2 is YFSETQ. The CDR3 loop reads CASSLLSSYNSPLHF. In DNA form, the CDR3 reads TGCGCCAGCAGCTTGTTGAGCTCCTATAATTCACCCCTCCACTTT. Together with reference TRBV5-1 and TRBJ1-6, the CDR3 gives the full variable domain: KAGVTQTPRYLIKTRGQQVTLSCSPISGHRSVSWYQQTPGQGLQFLFEYFSETQRNKGNFPGRFSGRQFSNSRSEMNVSTLELGDSALYLCASSLLSSYNSPLHFGNGTRLTVT.

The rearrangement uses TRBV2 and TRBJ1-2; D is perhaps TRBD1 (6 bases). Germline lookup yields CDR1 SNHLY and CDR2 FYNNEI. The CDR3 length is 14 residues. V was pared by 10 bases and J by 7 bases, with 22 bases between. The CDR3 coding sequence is TGTGCCACCTCGGGGAGGGGGGAGTTGGGTGGCTACACCTTC. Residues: CATSGRGELGGYTF. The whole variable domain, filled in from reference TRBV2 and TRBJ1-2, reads EPEVTQTPSHQVTQMGQEVILRCVPISNHLYFYWYRQILGQKVEFLVSFYNNEISEKSEIFDDQFSVERPDGSNFTLKIRSTKLEDSAMYFCATSGRGELGGYTFGSGTRLTVV.

The CDR3, as DNA: TGTGCCAGCAGCCACTACGGAGGCACCTACGAGCAGTACTTC. It translates to CASSHYGGTYEQYF. The chain recombines TRBV7-3 with TRBJ2-7; perhaps TRBD2 as D (5 bases). CDR1 is SGHTA and CDR2 is FQGTGA in the germline V gene. The CDR3 covers 14 residues. The ends were cut back, 5 bases at V and 2 bases at J, with 13 bases in the middle.

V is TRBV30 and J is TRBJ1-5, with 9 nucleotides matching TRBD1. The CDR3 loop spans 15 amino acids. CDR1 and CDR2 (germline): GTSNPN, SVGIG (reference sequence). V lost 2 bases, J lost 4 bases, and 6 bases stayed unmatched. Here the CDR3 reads CAWSTGGTGNQPQHF. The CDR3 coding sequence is TGTGCCTGGAGTACAGGGGGCACGGGAAATCAGCCCCAGCATTTT. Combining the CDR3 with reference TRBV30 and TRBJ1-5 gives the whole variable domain SQTIHQWPATLVQPVGSPLSLECTVEGTSNPNLYWYRQAAGRGLQLLFYSVGIGQISSEVPQNLSASRPQDRQFILSSKKLLLSDSGFYLCAWSTGGTGNQPQHFGDGTRLSIL.

The CDR3 region is CASSVSGTNEKLFF. CDR3 coding DNA: TGTGCCAGCAGCGTATCAGGGACTAATGAAAAACTGTTTTTT. This rearrangement joins TRBV9 to TRBJ1-4; a possible D gene is TRBD1 (5 bases). The CDR3 is 14 amino acids. CDR1 SGDLS and CDR2 YYNGEE come from the germline V gene. V was clipped by 1 base and J by 2 bases, with 6 bases between them.

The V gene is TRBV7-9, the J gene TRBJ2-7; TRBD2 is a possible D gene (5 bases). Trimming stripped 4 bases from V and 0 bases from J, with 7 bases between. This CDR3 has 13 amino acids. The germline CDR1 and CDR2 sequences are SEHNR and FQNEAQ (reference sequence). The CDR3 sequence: CASSSGNSYEQYF. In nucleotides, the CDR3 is TGTGCCAGCAGCTCGGGGAACTCCTACGAGCAGTACTTC.

The CDR3 here is CASSVGDLPWEQYF. The DNA of the CDR3 is TGTGCCAGCAGCGTAGGGGACTTACCCTGGGAGCAGTACTTC. The chain links TRBV9 to TRBJ2-7; possibly TRBD2 for D (6 bases). V lost 0 bases and J 7 bases, leaving 14 bases between the germline ends. The CDR3 totals 14 residues. Germline lookup yields CDR1 SGDLS and CDR2 YYNGEE.

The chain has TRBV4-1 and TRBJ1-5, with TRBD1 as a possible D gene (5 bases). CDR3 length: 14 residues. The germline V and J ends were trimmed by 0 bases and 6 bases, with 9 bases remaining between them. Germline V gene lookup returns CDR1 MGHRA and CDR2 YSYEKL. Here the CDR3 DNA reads TGCGCCAGCAGCCAAGAGGGGCTTGGTCAGCCCCAGCATTTT. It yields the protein CASSQEGLGQPQHF.

The CDR3 bases are TGTGCCAGCAGAATAGCGGGGGGCTCAACCGGGGAGCTGTTTTTT. Its translation is CASRIAGGSTGELFF. The chain carries TRBV27 and TRBJ2-2, with 10 bases aligning to TRBD2. The V gene's germline CDR1 is MNHEY and CDR2 SMNVEV (reference sequence). The CDR3 has 15 amino acids. Trimming at V came to 6 bases and at J to 5 bases, leaving 6 bases not matched to a gene.